A single sample is the source of the 9 T cell receptor beta chains below, sequenced in a study of T cells in Graves' hyperthyroidism and ophthalmopathy. The source material, RNA transcripts, was used to amplify TCR beta CDR3 regions. First-round RT-PCR targeting the TCR CDR3 was performed with the HTBI primer set. TCRdb processed the multiplex PCR reads anew with MiXCR; each CDR3 protein has one entry. The table has approximately 330,000 distinct CDR3 sequences, 21% seen once. Sequences were obtained from blood. The receptor source for this set is a woman in her forties or fifties with Graves' hyperthyroidism.

This chain links TRBV28 with TRBJ1-3; D is unresolved. The CDR3 runs 15 residues. The germline gives CDR1 MDHEN, CDR2 SYDVKM. Trimming cost V 3 bases and J 4 bases, with 13 bases left between them. The CDR3 is CASSLTTTPGNTIYF. CDR3 in DNA: TGTGCCAGCAGTTTGACTACTACCCCAGGAAACACCATATATTTT. The full variable domain, with the rest looked up from reference TRBV28 and TRBJ1-3, is DVKVTQSSRYLVKRTGEKVFLECVQDMDHENMFWYRQDPGLGLRLIYFSYDVKMKEKGDIPEGYSVSREKKERFSLILESASTNQTSMYLCASSLTTTPGNTIYFGEGSWLTVV.

The chain carries TRBV9 and TRBJ2-7; D gene ambiguous. V lost 4 bases and J lost 3, with 17 bases in between. The CDR3 totals 15 residues. Germline lookup yields CDR1 SGDLS and CDR2 YYNGEE. CDR3: CASSLGWTPNYEQYF. DNA for the CDR3: TGTGCCAGCAGCCTAGGGTGGACCCCCAACTACGAGCAGTACTTC.

This clonotype has a handful of counts. The V call is TRBV10-3, the J call TRBJ1-2, with D maybe TRBD1 (6 bases). The CDR3 totals 14 residues. V gave up 6 bases and J gave up 4 bases, with 15 bases separating them. From germline, CDR1 is ENHRY and CDR2 SYGVKD. CDR3 in DNA: TGTGCCATCAGGGGAATACAGGGAATCTATGGCTACACCTTC. It encodes CAIRGIQGIYGYTF.

This clonotype was seen ten or more times. This chain connects TRBV30 to TRBJ1-1; unclear D gene. Germline loops: CDR1 GTSNPN, CDR2 SVGIG (reference sequence). The CDR3 totals 12 residues. V was shortened by 1 base and J by 0 bases, with 3 bases between the two germline ends. Written as DNA, the CDR3 is TGTGCCTGGAGTGATTTGAACACTGAAGCTTTCTTT. Translating gives CAWSDLNTEAFF.

In nucleotides, the CDR3 is TGTGCCATCAGTGACCCGGACAGGGGCTACACTGAAGCTTTCTTT. It translates to CAISDPDRGYTEAFF. The chain links TRBV10-3 to TRBJ1-1; 9 bases map to TRBD1. V gave up 3 bases and J gave up 3 bases; unmatched junction bases: 5. Germline V gene sequence: CDR1 ENHRY, CDR2 SYGVKD. The CDR3 length is 15 residues.

This clonotype was seen many times. The chain has TRBV2 and TRBJ2-2; D gene ambiguous. Trimming took off 8 bases at V and 6 bases at J, with 7 bases between the two ends. CDR3 size: 11 residues. The V gene's germline CDR1 is SNHLY and CDR2 FYNNEI. The CDR3 nucleotides read TGTGCCAGCGCGGACCCCGGGGAGCTGTTTTTT. It encodes CASADPGELFF.

This clonotype has ten or more counts. The chain combines TRBV27 with TRBJ2-5, with 7 bases aligning to TRBD2. After removal of 6 bases from V and 5 bases from J, the junction contained 12 bases not matched to a gene. This CDR3 contains 15 residues. Germline assignment: CDR1 MNHEY and CDR2 SMNVEV (reference sequence). This CDR3 is CASSAIKSGMETQYF. The CDR3 DNA reads TGTGCCAGCAGCGCAATTAAAAGCGGGATGGAGACCCAGTACTTC.

This clonotype was seen at least ten times. The chain couples TRBV7-8 to TRBJ1-5, with TRBD1 as a possible D gene (6 bases). Trimming took 5 bases from V and 2 from J, leaving 13 bases between them. This CDR3 contains 15 residues. Germline loops: CDR1 SGHVS, CDR2 FQNEAQ. Here the CDR3 reads CASSVTGYGNQPQHF. The CDR3 region has the DNA TGTGCCAGCAGCGTAACAGGGTACGGCAATCAGCCCCAGCATTTT.

This clonotype was counted at least ten times. This chain uses TRBV12-3 or TRBV12-4 with TRBJ1-1; no clear D. V was pared by 2 bases and J by 2 bases, with 6 bases between. This CDR3 has 13 residues. CDR3 DNA: TGTGCCAGCAGTTTAAAGGACAACACTGAAGCTTTCTTT. As protein: CASSLKDNTEAFF.